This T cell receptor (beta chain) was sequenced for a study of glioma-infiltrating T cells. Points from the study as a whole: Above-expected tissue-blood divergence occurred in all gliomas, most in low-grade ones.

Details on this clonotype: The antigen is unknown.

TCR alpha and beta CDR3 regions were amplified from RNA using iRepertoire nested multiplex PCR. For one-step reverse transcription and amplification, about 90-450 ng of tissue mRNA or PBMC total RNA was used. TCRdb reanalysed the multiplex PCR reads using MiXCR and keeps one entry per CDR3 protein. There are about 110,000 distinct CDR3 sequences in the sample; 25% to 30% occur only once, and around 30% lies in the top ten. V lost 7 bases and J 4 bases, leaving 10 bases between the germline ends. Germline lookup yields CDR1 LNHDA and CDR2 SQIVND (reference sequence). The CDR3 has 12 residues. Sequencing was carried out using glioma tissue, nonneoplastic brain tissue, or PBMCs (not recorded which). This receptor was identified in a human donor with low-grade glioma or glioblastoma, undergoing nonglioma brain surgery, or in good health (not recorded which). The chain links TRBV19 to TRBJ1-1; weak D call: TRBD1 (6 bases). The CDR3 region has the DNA TGTGCCAGTACTCAGGGGATCACTGAAGCTTTCTTT. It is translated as CASTQGITEAFF.